This T cell receptor beta chain derives from a study of Ad26.COV2.S vaccination and SARS-CoV-2 variants (dated by TCRdb to 2020 to 2022). Describing the broader study: Donors in the vaccine arm were drawn from COV1001, a multicentre, randomized, double-blind, placebo-controlled phase I-IIa trial testing Ad26.COV2.S in healthy adults. Dosing of Ad26.COV2.S was intramuscular, at either 5x10^10 or 1x10^11 viral particles, delivered as one shot or as two shots spaced 56 days apart. TCRbeta repertoire sequencing served as the tool for gauging how specific and how broad the SARS-CoV-2-reactive T cell receptors were following Ad26.COV2.S vaccination. The TCR-sequenced set comprised approximately 30 samples: about 19 Ad26.COV2.S vaccine recipients, 5 placebo recipients and 8 SARS-CoV-2 convalescent individuals. Trial participants were randomized into five groups of five: low-dose or high-dose Ad26.COV2.S given once or twice, or placebo on both occasions. Investigators remained blinded to trial group allocation during experiments and outcome assessment.

CDR1 and CDR2 were assigned from the germline V gene (reference sequence) as LNHDA and SQIVND. The junction shows trimming of 6 bases on V and 4 bases on J, and the gene matches do not reach 6 bases of it. Measured from the cysteine to the phenylalanine, the CDR3 is 15 residues long. Only the CDR3 part of the read is kept: 45 bases, read in frame from the first base. Read against the paper, the sample's treatment or condition label means: around 19 received Ad26.COV2.S at low or high dose, single or two shots; 5 received placebo; per-sample allocation not given. Repertoires of vaccine and placebo recipients were sequenced from samples collected on day 63 after the first injection. Cohort 1b enrolled roughly 25 adults aged 18-55 years at a single site in Boston, USA, between 29 July and 7 August 2020. Ad26.COV2.S consisted of a replication-incompetent adenovirus type 26 vector by which a prefusion-stabilized SARS-CoV-2 spike protein from the original Wuhan strain was expressed.

Paper-wide results and their limitations: It was noted by the authors that total T cell responses may have been underestimated by the TCR breadth and depth analyses. The study lacked the statistical power to compare responses across vaccine doses or regimens. Compared with placebo recipients, Ad26.COV2.S recipients showed higher spike-specific TCR breadth (P = 0.0014). After vaccination, spike-specific CD8+ and CD4+ T cell responses were reported to show substantial breadth. Vaccine and placebo recipients had comparable non-spike TCR breadth, which fits with the vaccine containing only spike.

The immunoSEQ Assay was used to sequence TCRbeta CDR3 regions. After extraction, genomic DNA underwent amplification by bias-controlled multiplex PCR, followed by high-throughput sequencing. The authors' analysis ran thus. To quantify the absolute abundance of every unique TCRbeta CDR3 region, sequences were collapsed and filtered. T cell fraction was estimated by normalization of TCRbeta template counts to usable DNA, with usable DNA being measured through amplification of reference genes present in all nucleated cells. Repertoire TCRs were annotated as SARS-CoV-2-specific by exact matching of V gene, CDR3 amino acid sequence and J gene to a known reactive TCR set. The reference SARS-CoV-2 TCR set was derived from MIRA and filtered for enrichment in COVID-19-positive ImmuneCODE repertoires, a step that removed public or cross-reactive TCRs. Using the MIRA antigens, annotated TCRs were further analysed by specific ORF or by position within an ORF. Depth was the summed frequency of annotated unique rearrangements, while breadth was defined as annotated unique rearrangements over total unique productive rearrangements. Two-sided Wilcoxon rank-sum tests were applied when comparing TCR breadth between groups. TCRdb's version of the immuneACCESS table is confined to in-frame rearrangements and falls short of the full clone set. An unresolved V gene accounts for under half of the shortfall where checked; the remainder is of unknown origin. Clone size and V and J calls were adopted from that table, with D and trimming inferred from the DNA. The sample table shows about 390,000 clones, and about 90% are seen once. The top ten constitute around 1.8% of the sample.

Remarks on this clone: Its target antigen remains unknown. No qualities accompany the bases; no much larger clone lies one base away.

The sequence links TRBV19 to TRBJ2-2; 9 of the junction bases match TRBD1. Sequencing was performed on peripheral blood, taken in a trial of Ad26.COV2.S vaccine versus placebo. The receptor comes from a person aged 18-60 years who received the Ad26.COV2.S COVID-19 vaccine or a placebo. CDR3 sequence: CASRLGQGRTGELFF. The sequenced DNA is TGTGCCAGTAGGCTGGGACAGGGCCGCACCGGGGAGCTGTTTTTT. The reference TRBV19 and TRBJ2-2 proteins fill in what lies around the CDR3, so the full variable domain reads DGGITQSPKYLFRKEGQNVTLSCEQNLNHDAMYWYRQDPGQGLRLIYYSQIVNDFQKGDIAEGYSVSREKKESFPLTVTSAQKNPTAFYLCASRLGQGRTGELFFGEGSRLTVL.